This TCR beta chain was captured in a study of radiotherapy plus CTLA-4 blockade in lung cancer. Of note for this clone: Its antigen is currently unknown.

Germline assignment: CDR1 MNHEY and CDR2 SVGAGI. V was clipped by 8 bases and J by 6 bases, with 10 bases between them. The CDR3 is made up of 11 amino acids. Study-level points and caveats: An expansion of tumor-derived TCR clones occurred in blood after radiotherapy plus ipilimumab.

Clones were sequenced by immunoSEQ multiplex PCR, and TCRdb holds only the in-frame ones, with some missing. The table shows 95,000 to 150,000 clones, with about 90% occurring only once. The chain has TRBV6-5 and TRBJ1-2; D ambiguous. Sample: peripheral blood, taken from a patient treated with radiotherapy plus ipilimumab. This TCR derives from a human donor with non-small cell lung cancer that progressed on radiotherapy plus ipilimumab. CDR3 sequence: CASVGVDGYTF. DNA for the CDR3: TGTGCCAGCGTTGGGGTTGATGGCTACACCTTC.